The rows below give T cell receptor beta chains drawn from one sample of a study of blood T cell repertoires in COVID-19. TCRdb's copy holds only in-frame clones and misses some; the assay was immunoSEQ multiplex PCR. The sample carries roughly 100,000 clones, less than 90% recorded once. Sequenced: peripheral blood. The receptors shown here come from a man aged 45-65 years with acute or convalescent COVID-19. CDR3s include the opening cysteine and the closing phenylalanine or tryptophan. The order of the fields is D gene, J gene, V gene, clone size, CDR3 length, CDR3 protein, CDR3 DNA. A D gene is named only where the DNA matches it firmly. Clone size, where shown, is once, few, many, or a class for clones that have expanded.

- TRBJ1-6 TRBV28 - 17 CASSLYSHSSYNSPLHF TGTGCCAGCAGTTTATACAGCCATAGCTCCTATAATTCACCCCTCCACTTT
- TRBJ1-1 TRBV3-1/TRBV3-2 - 14 CASSQWTGYTEAFF TGTGCCAGCAGCCAATGGACGGGATACACTGAAGCTTTCTTT
TRBD2 TRBJ2-3 TRBV2 - 15 CASRRTSGRTDTQYF TGTGCCAGCAGACGGACTAGCGGGAGAACAGATACGCAGTATTTT
- TRBJ1-5 TRBV5-8 - 14 CASSFLQGSQPQHF TGTGCCAGCAGCTTTCTTCAGGGCAGTCAGCCCCAGCATTTT
- TRBJ2-3 TRBV6-5 - 13 CASSYSDGDTQYF TGTGCCAGCAGTTATTCCGACGGGGATACGCAGTATTTT
- TRBJ2-7 TRBV27 - 14 CASSFGGLTYEQYF TGTGCCAGCAGTTTTGGGGGCTTGACTTACGAGCAGTACTTC
TRBD2 TRBJ2-3 TRBV7-9 - 14 CASSLLAGLRAQYF TGTGCCAGCAGCTTATTGGCGGGACTAAGGGCGCAGTATTTT
TRBD1 TRBJ2-1 TRBV6-5 - 16 CASSYSNQGARNEQFF TGTGCCAGCAGTTACTCGAATCAGGGGGCGCGCAATGAGCAGTTCTTC
- TRBJ2-3 TRBV18 - 16 CASSPPGAHSLDTQYF TGTGCCAGCTCACCACCGGGGGCCCACTCCTTAGATACGCAGTATTTT
- TRBJ1-5 TRBV29-1 - 17 CSVDPGKGEFGNQPQHF TGCAGCGTTGACCCAGGGAAAGGAGAATTTGGCAATCAGCCCCAGCATTTT
- TRBJ2-5 TRBV27 - 15 CASSLRGDVLETQYF TGTGCCAGCAGTTTAAGGGGCGATGTGTTGGAGACCCAGTACTTC
- TRBJ2-7 TRBV5-1 - 13 CASSTTGFYEQYF TGCGCCAGCAGTACAACAGGGTTCTACGAGCAGTACTTC
- TRBJ2-5 TRBV5-1 - 15 CASSLRSGLQETQYF TGCGCCAGCAGCTTACGGTCAGGCCTCCAAGAGACCCAGTACTTC
- TRBJ1-2 TRBV6-5 - 15 CASSYSRGSNYGYTF TGTGCCAGCAGTTACTCCCGGGGGTCGAACTATGGCTACACCTTC
TRBD1 TRBJ2-5 TRBV5-4 - 13 CASSWDREETQYF TGTGCCAGCAGTTGGGACAGGGAAGAGACCCAGTACTTC
- TRBJ1-5 TRBV4-1 once 14 CASSQVSSNQPQHF TGCGCCAGCAGCCAAGTTAGTAGCAATCAGCCCCAGCATTTT